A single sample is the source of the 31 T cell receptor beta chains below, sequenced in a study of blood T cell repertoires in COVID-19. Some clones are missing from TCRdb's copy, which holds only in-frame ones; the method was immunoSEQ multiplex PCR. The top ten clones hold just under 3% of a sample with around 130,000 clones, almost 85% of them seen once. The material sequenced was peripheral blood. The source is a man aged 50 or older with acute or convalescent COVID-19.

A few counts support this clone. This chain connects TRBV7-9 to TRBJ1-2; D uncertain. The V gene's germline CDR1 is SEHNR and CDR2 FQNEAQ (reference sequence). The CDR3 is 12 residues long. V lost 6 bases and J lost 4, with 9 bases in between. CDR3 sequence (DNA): TGTGCCAGCAGGGCTTCGGGCTATGGCTACACCTTC. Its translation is CASRASGYGYTF.

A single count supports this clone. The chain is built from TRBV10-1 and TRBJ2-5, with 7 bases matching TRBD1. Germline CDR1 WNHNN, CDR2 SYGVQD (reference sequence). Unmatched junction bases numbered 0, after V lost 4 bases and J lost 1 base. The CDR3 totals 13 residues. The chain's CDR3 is CASSGQGQETQYF. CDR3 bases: TGCGCCAGCAGTGGACAGGGCCAAGAGACCCAGTACTTC.

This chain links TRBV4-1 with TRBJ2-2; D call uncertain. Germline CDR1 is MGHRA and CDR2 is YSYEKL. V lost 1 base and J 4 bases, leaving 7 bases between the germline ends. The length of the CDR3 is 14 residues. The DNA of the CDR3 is TGCGCCAGCAGCCAAGTGCGGTCCACCGGGGAGCTGTTTTTT. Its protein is CASSQVRSTGELFF.

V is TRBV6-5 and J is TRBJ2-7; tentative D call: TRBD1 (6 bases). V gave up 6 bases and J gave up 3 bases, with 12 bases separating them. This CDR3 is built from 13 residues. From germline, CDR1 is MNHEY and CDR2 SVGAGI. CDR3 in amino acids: CASSSRGGYEQYF. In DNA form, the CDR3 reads TGTGCCAGCAGCTCCCGAGGGGGCTACGAGCAGTACTTC.

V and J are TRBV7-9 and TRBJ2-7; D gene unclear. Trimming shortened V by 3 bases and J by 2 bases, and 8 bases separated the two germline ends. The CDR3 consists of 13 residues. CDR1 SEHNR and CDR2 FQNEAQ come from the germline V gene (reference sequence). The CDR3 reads CASSFPQAYEQYF. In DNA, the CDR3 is TGTGCCAGCAGCTTCCCCCAGGCCTACGAGCAGTACTTC.

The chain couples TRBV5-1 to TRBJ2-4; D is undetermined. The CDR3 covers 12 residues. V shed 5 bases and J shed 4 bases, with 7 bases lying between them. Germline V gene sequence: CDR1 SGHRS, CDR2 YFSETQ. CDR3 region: CASRSGKNIQYF. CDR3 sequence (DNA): TGCGCCAGCAGGTCCGGGAAAAACATTCAGTACTTC. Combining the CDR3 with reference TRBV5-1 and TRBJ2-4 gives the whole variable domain KAGVTQTPRYLIKTRGQQVTLSCSPISGHRSVSWYQQTPGQGLQFLFEYFSETQRNKGNFPGRFSGRQFSNSRSEMNVSTLELGDSALYLCASRSGKNIQYFGAGTRLSVL.

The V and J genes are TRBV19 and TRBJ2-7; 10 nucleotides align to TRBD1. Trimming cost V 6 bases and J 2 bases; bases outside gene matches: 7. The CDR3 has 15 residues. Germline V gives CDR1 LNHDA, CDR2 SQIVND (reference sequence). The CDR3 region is CASRKTGTGAYEQYF. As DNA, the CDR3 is TGTGCCAGTAGAAAAACCGGGACAGGGGCCTACGAGCAGTACTTC.

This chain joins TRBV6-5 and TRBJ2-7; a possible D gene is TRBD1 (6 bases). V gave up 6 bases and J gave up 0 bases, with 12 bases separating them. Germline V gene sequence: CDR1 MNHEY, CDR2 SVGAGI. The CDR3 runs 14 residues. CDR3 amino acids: CASRDSLDSYEQYF. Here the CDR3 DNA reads TGTGCCAGCAGGGACAGTCTAGACTCCTACGAGCAGTACTTC.

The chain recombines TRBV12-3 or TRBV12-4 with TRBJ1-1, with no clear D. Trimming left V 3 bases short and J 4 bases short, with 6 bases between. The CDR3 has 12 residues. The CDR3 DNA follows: TGTGCCAGCAGTTTCGGGAGCACTGAAGCTTTCTTT. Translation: CASSFGSTEAFF.

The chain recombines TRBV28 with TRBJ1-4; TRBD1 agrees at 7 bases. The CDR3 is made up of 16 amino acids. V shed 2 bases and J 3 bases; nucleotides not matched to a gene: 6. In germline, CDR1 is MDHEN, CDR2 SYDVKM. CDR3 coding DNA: TGTGCCAGCAGTTTAACTCCGGGACAGCCTAATGAAAAACTGTTTTTT. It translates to CASSLTPGQPNEKLFF.

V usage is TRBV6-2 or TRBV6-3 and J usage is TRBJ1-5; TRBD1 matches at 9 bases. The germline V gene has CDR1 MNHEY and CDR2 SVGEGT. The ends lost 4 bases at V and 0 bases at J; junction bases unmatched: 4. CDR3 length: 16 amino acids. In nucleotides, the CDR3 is TGTGCCAGCAGTTGGGACAGGGAACCTAGCAATCAGCCCCAGCATTTT. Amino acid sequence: CASSWDREPSNQPQHF.

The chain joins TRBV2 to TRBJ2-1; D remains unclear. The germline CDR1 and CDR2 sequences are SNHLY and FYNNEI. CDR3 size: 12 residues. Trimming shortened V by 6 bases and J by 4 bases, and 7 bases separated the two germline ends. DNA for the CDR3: TGTGCCAGCAGCACTGATTACAATGAGCAGTTCTTC. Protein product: CASSTDYNEQFF.

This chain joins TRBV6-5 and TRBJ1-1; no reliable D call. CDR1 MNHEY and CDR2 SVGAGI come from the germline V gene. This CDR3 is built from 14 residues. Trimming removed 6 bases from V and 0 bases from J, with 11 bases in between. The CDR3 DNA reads TGTGCCAGCAGCGGACTCCCCATGAACACTGAAGCTTTCTTT. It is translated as CASSGLPMNTEAFF.

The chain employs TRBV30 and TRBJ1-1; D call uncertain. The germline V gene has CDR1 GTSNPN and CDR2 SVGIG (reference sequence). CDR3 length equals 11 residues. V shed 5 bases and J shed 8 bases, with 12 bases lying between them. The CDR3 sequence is CAWGGLREAFF. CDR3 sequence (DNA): TGTGCCTGGGGTGGACTCAGGGAAGCTTTCTTT.

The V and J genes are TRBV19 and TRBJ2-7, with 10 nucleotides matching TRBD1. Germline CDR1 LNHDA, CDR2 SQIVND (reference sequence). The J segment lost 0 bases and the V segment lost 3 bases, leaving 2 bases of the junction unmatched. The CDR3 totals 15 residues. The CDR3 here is CASSIGTGASYEQYF. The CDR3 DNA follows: TGTGCCAGTAGTATTGGGACAGGGGCCTCCTACGAGCAGTACTTC.

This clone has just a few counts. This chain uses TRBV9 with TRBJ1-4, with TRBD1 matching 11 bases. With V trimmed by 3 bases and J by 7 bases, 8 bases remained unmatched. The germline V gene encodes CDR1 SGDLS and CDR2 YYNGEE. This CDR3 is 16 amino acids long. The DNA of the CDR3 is TGTGCCAGCAGCGCCCCGCCCGGGACAGGGGGTGAAAAACTGTTTTTT. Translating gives CASSAPPGTGGEKLFF.

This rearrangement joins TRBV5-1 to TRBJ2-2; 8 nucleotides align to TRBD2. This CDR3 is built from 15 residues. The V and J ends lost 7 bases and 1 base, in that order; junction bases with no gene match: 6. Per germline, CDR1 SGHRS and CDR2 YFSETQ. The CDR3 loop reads CASSAGGKNTGELFF. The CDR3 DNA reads TGCGCCAGCTCGGCGGGGGGCAAGAACACCGGGGAGCTGTTTTTT. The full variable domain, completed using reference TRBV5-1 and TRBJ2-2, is KAGVTQTPRYLIKTRGQQVTLSCSPISGHRSVSWYQQTPGQGLQFLFEYFSETQRNKGNFPGRFSGRQFSNSRSEMNVSTLELGDSALYLCASSAGGKNTGELFFGEGSRLTVL.

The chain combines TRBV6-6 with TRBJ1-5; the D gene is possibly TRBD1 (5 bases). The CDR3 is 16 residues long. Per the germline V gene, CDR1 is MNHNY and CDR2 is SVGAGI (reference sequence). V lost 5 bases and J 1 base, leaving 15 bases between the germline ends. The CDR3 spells CASSASQGLSNQPQHF. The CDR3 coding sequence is TGTGCCAGCAGTGCCTCTCAGGGTCTAAGCAATCAGCCCCAGCATTTT.

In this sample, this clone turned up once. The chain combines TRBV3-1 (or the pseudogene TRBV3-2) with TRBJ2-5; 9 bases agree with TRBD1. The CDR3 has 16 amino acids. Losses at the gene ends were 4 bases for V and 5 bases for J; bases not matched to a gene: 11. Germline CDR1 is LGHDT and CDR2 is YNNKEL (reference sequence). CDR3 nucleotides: TGTGCCAGCAGCCCACGGACAGGGGAAGAGGGGGAGACCCAGTACTTC. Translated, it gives CASSPRTGEEGETQYF.

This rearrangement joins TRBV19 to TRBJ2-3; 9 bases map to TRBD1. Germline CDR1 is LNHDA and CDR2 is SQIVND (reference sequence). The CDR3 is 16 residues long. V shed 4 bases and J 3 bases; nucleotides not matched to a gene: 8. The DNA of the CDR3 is TGTGCCAGTAGTACCCTTGGACAGGGGAGGACAGATACGCAGTATTTT. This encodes CASSTLGQGRTDTQYF.

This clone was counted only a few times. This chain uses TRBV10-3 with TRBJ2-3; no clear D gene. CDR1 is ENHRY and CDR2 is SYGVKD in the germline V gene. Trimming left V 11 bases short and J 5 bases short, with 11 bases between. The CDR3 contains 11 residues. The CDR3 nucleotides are TGTGCCGTATCAGGTCTAGATACGCAGTATTTT. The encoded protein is CAVSGLDTQYF.

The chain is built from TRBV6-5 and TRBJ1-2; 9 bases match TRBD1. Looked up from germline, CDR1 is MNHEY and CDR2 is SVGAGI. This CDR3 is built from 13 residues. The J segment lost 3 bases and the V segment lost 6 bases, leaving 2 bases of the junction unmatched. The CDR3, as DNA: TGTGCCAGCAGGGACAGGGGCGACTATGGCTACACCTTC. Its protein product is CASRDRGDYGYTF.

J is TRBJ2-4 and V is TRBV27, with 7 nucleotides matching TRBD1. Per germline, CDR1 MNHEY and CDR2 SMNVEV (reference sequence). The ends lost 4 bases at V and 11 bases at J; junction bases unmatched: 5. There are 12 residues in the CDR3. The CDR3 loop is CASSSNRGFQYF. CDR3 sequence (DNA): TGTGCCAGCAGTTCCAACAGGGGTTTTCAGTACTTC.

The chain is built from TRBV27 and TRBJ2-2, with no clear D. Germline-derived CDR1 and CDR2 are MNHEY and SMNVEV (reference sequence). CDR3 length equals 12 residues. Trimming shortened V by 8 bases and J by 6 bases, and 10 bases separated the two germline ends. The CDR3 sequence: CASAPMAGELFF. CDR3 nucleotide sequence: TGTGCCAGCGCGCCTATGGCCGGGGAGCTGTTTTTT.

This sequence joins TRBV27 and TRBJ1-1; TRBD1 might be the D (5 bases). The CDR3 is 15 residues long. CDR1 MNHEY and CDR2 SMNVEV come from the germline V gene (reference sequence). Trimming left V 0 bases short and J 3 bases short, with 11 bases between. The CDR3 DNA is TGTGCCAGCAGTTTATCTGTCAAAGGGGACACTGAAGCTTTCTTT. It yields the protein CASSLSVKGDTEAFF.

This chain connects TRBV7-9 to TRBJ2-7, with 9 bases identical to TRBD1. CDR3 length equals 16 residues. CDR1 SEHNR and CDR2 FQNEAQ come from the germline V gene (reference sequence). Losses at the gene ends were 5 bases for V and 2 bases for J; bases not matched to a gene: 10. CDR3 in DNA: TGTGCCAGCAGCGGAAGGACAGGGGCGAGAACCTACGAGCAGTACTTC. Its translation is CASSGRTGARTYEQYF.

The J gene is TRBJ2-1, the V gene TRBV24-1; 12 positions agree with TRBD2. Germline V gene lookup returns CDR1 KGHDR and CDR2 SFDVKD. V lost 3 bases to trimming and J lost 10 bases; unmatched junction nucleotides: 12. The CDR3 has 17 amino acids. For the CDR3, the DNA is TGTGCCACCAGTGATGCTACAGGACTAGCGGGACTGAGAGAGCAGTTCTTC. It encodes CATSDATGLAGLREQFF.

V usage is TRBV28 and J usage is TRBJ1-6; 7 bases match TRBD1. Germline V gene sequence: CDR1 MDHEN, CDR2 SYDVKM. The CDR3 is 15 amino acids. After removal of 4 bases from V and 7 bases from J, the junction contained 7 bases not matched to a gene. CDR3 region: CASSSWTGGNSPLHF. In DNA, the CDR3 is TGTGCCAGCAGTTCCTGGACAGGAGGAAATTCACCCCTCCACTTT. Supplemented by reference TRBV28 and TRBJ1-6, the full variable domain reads DVKVTQSSRYLVKRTGEKVFLECVQDMDHENMFWYRQDPGLGLRLIYFSYDVKMKEKGDIPEGYSVSREKKERFSLILESASTNQTSMYLCASSSWTGGNSPLHFGNGTRLTVT.

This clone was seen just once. DNA for the CDR3: TGCGCCAGCAGCTTGGAACAGGCCACTGAAGCTTTCTTT. It specifies CASSLEQATEAFF. V is TRBV5-1 and J is TRBJ1-1; D possibly corresponds to TRBD1 (5 bases). Looked up from germline, CDR1 is SGHRS and CDR2 is YFSETQ. V lost 0 bases to trimming and J lost 4 bases, with 7 bases between them. The CDR3 runs 13 residues.

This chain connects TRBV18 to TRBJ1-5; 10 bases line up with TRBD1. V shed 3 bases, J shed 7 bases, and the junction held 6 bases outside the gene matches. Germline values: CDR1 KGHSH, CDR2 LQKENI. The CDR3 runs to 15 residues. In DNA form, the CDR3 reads TGTGCCAGCTCACCCCCGGGACAGGGGAACCAGCCCCAGCATTTT. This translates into CASSPPGQGNQPQHF.

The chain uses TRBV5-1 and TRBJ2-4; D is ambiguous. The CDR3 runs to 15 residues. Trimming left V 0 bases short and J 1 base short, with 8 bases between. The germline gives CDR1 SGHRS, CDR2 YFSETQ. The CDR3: CASSLDRFAKNIQYF. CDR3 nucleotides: TGCGCCAGCAGCTTGGACAGATTTGCCAAAAACATTCAGTACTTC. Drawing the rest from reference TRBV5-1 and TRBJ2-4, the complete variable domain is KAGVTQTPRYLIKTRGQQVTLSCSPISGHRSVSWYQQTPGQGLQFLFEYFSETQRNKGNFPGRFSGRQFSNSRSEMNVSTLELGDSALYLCASSLDRFAKNIQYFGAGTRLSVL.